A single sample is the source of the 8 T cell receptor beta chains below, sequenced in a study of naive and memory T cell subsets (dated by TCRdb to the late 2010s). The receptor library was made with UMI-ligation and nested PCR. Sequencing instrument: Illumina MiSeq. To cover both TRBC1 and TRBC2, the beta constant-region primer consisted of an equimolar mix of two oligonucleotides. TCRdb trimmed public reads at Q25 via fastp, called clones via MiXCR and kept in-frame beta chains. Every CDR3 protein is listed once, alongside the most common genes and DNA of its rows. For this sample the table gives 150,000 or so distinct CDR3 sequences, of which more than 15% were detected only once. Of the sample, about 0.15% is held by the ten largest clones. Sequences were obtained from naive CD4+ T cells from blood. Read against the paper, the sample's cell subset or site label means: naive T cells, CD45RA high CD27+. All receptors derive from a human donor in good health.

V and J are TRBV5-1 and TRBJ1-1; no clear D. Germline V gene sequence: CDR1 SGHRS, CDR2 YFSETQ. V shed 4 bases and J shed 0 bases, with 10 bases lying between them. This CDR3 spans 14 amino acids. CDR3 bases: TGCGCCAGCAGCCTGGAAGCCATGAACACTGAAGCTTTCTTT. This sequence encodes CASSLEAMNTEAFF.

The CDR3 DNA follows: TGTGCCAGCAGTTTCAGGGGGCAGTTTTCCTACGAGCAGTACTTC. The encoded protein is CASSFRGQFSYEQYF. The chain recombines TRBV28 with TRBJ2-7; 8 bases are a match to TRBD1. This CDR3 has 15 residues. The germline V gene encodes CDR1 MDHEN and CDR2 SYDVKM. V shed 3 bases, J shed 1 base, and the junction held 5 bases outside the gene matches.

The rearrangement joins TRBV4-2 to TRBJ2-2, with D maybe TRBD2 (5 bases). The CDR3 spans 17 residues. V lost 3 bases to trimming and J lost 1 base, with 15 bases between them. Germline V lookup: CDR1 LGHNA, CDR2 YNFKEQ. CDR3: CASSHPLERLNTGELFF. The CDR3 DNA sequence: TGTGCCAGCAGCCACCCCCTTGAGCGGCTGAACACCGGGGAGCTGTTTTTT.

The genes are TRBV20-1 and TRBJ1-5, with D tentatively TRBD1 (5 bases). Germline V CDR1 and CDR2: DFQATT, SNEGSKA (reference sequence). The ends were cut back, 0 bases at V and 1 base at J, with 22 bases in the middle. The CDR3 runs to 19 residues. CDR3 in amino acids: CSARDWSRARARSNQPQHF. CDR3 DNA: TGCAGTGCTAGAGATTGGAGTCGGGCCAGGGCGAGAAGCAATCAGCCCCAGCATTTT.

This clonotype showed up just a few times. The chain couples TRBV4-3 to TRBJ2-2; TRBD1 or TRBD2 may be the D gene (5 bases each). The germline V gene has CDR1 LGHNA and CDR2 YSLEER. V dropped 4 bases and J dropped 4 bases, with 13 bases sitting between them. There are 15 residues in the CDR3. CDR3 amino acids: CASSRIGESTGELFF. The CDR3 DNA is TGCGCCAGCAGCCGTATAGGGGAGAGCACCGGGGAGCTGTTTTTT.

V and J are TRBV20-1 and TRBJ2-5; D is unclear. CDR1 is DFQATT and CDR2 is SNEGSKA in the germline V gene (reference sequence). The CDR3 has 13 residues. V dropped 1 base and J dropped 2 bases, with 8 bases sitting between them. The CDR3 bases are TGCAGTGCTAGAGTGGCGAATCAAGAGACCCAGTACTTC. It encodes CSARVANQETQYF.

The table lists this clonotype with a few counts. V usage is TRBV6-5 and J usage is TRBJ2-3, with D possibly being TRBD1 (6 bases). Germline V gene sequence: CDR1 MNHEY, CDR2 SVGAGI. This CDR3 spans 13 amino acids. V lost 6 bases, J lost 4 bases, and 11 bases lay in between. The DNA of the CDR3 is TGTGCCAGCAGATCCGGACAGCCAGATACGCAGTATTTT. Encoded protein: CASRSGQPDTQYF.

Many counts were recorded for this clonotype. The chain joins TRBV7-3 to TRBJ2-3; 12 positions agree with TRBD2. Per the germline V gene, CDR1 is SGHTA and CDR2 is FQGTGA. The V gene end was trimmed by 5 bases and the J gene end by 4 bases; junction bases not matched to a gene: 7. The CDR3 contains 16 residues. Here the CDR3 reads CASSRRTSGISDTQYF. In DNA form, the CDR3 reads TGTGCCAGCAGCCGTCGGACTAGCGGGATATCAGATACGCAGTATTTT.